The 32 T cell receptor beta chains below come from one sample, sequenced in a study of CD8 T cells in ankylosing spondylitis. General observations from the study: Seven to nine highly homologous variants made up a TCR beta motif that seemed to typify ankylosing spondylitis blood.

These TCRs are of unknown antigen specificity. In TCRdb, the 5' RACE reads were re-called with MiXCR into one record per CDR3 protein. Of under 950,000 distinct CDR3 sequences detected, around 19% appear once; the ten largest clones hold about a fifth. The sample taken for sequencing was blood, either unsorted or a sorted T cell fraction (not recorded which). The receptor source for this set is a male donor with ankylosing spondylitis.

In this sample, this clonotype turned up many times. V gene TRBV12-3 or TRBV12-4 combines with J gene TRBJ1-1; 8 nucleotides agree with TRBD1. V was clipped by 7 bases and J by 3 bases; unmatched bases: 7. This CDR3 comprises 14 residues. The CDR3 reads CASNAQGADTEAFF. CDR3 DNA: TGTGCCAGCAACGCGCAGGGGGCCGACACTGAAGCTTTCTTT.

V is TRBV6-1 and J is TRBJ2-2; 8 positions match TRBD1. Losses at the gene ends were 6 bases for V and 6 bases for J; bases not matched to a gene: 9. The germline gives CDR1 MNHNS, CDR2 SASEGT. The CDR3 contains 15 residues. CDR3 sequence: CASRSRDRNPGELFF. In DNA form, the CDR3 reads TGTGCCAGCAGAAGCCGGGACAGGAATCCCGGGGAGCTGTTTTTT.

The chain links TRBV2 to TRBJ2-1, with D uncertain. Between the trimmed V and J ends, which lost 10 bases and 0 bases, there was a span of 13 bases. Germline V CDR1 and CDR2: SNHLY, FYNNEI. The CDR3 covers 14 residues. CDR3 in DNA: TGTGCCAACTCGGACGGAGACTCCTACAATGAGCAGTTCTTC. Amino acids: CANSDGDSYNEQFF.

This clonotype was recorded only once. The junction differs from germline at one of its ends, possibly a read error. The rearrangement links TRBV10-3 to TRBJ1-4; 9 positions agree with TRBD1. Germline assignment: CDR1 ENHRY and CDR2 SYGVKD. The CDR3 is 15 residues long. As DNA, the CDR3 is TGTGCCGTCAGTGACCCGGGACAGGGTGGAGAAAAACTGTTTTTT. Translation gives CAVSDPGQGGEKLFF.

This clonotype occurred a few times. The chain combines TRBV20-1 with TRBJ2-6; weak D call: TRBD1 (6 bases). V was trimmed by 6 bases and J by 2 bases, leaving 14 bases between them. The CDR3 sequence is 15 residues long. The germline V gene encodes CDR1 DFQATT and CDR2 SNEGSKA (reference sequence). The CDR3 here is CSATPNRAGANVLTF. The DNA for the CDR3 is TGCAGTGCCACCCCCAACAGGGCTGGGGCCAACGTCCTGACTTTC.

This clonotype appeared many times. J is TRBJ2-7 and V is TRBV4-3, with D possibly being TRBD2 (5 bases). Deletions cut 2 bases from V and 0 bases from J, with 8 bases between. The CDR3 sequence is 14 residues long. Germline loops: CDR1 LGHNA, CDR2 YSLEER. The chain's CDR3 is CASSQQRDSYEQYF. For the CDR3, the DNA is TGCGCCAGCAGCCAACAGAGGGACTCCTACGAGCAGTACTTC.

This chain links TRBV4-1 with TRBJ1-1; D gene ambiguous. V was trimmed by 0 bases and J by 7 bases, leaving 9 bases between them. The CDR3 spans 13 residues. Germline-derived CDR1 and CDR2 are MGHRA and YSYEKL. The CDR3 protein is CASSQDNTDEAFF. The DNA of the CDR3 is TGCGCCAGCAGCCAAGATAATACAGATGAAGCTTTCTTT.

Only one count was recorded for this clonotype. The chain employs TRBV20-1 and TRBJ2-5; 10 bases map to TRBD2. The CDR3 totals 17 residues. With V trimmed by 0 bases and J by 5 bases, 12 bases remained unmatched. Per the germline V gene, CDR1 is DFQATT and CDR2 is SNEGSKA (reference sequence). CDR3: CSARDWRQREGLETQYF. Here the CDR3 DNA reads TGCAGTGCTAGAGATTGGCGGCAGCGGGAGGGCCTCGAGACCCAGTACTTC.

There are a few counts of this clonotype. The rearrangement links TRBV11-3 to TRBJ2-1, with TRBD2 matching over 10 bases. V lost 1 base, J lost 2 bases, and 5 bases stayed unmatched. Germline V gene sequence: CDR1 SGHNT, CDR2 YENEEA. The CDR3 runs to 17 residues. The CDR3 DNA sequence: TGTGCCAGCAGCTTAGGGGCTAGCGGGAGAACCTACAATGAGCAGTTCTTC. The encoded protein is CASSLGASGRTYNEQFF.

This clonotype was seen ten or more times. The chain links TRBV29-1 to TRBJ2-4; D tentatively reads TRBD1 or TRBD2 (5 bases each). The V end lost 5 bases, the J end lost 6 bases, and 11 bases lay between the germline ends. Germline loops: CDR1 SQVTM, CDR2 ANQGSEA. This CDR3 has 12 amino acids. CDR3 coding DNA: TGCAGCGTTTCCGGGACGGGAAACATTCAGTACTTC. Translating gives CSVSGTGNIQYF.

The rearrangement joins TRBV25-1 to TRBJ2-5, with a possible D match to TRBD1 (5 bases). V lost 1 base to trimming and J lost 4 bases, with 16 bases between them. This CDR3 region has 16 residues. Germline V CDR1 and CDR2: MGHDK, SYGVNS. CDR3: CASSEFAREGAETQYF. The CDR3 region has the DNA TGTGCCAGCAGTGAATTCGCCAGGGAAGGAGCAGAGACCCAGTACTTC.

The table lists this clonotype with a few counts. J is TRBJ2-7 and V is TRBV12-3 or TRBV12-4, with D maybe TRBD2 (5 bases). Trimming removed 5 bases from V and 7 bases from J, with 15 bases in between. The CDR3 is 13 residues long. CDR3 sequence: CASSLGLLWEQYF. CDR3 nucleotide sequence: TGTGCCAGCAGTCTTGGACTGCTCTGGGAGCAGTACTTC.

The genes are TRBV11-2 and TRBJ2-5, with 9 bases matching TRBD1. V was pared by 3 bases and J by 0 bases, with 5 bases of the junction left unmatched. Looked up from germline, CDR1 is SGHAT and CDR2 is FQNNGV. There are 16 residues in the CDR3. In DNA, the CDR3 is TGTGCCAGCAGCTTCGGACAGGGGCCGTACCAAGAGACCCAGTACTTC. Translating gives CASSFGQGPYQETQYF.

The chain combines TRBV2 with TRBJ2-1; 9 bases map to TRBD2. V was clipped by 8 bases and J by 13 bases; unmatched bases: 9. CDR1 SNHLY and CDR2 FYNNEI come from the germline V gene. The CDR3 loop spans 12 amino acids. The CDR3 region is CASGGLAGAQFF. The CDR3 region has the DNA TGTGCCAGCGGAGGGTTAGCGGGGGCCCAGTTCTTC.

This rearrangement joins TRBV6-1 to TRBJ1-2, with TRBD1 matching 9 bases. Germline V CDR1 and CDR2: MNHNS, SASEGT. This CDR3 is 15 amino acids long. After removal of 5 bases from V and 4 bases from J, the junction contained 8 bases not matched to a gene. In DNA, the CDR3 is TGTGCCAGCAGTAAGCGGACAGGGGTCGGCTATGGCTACACCTTC. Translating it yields CASSKRTGVGYGYTF.

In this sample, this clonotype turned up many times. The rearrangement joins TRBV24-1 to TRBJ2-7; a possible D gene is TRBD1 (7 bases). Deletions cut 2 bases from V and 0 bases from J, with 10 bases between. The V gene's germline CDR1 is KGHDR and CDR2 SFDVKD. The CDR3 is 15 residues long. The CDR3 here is CATSDSRDSSYEQYF. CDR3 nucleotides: TGTGCCACCAGTGATTCGCGGGACAGCTCCTACGAGCAGTACTTC.

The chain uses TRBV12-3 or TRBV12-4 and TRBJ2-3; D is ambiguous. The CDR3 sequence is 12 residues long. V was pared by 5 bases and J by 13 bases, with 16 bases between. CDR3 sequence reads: CASSPSRTNEYF. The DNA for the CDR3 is TGTGCCAGCAGTCCATCTCGGACGAATGAGTATTTT.

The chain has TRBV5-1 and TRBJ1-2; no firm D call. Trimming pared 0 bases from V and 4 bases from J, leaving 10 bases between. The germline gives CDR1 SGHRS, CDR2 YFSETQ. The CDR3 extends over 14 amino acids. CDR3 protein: CASSLDPALYGYTF. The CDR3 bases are TGCGCCAGCAGCTTGGATCCGGCCCTCTATGGCTACACCTTC.

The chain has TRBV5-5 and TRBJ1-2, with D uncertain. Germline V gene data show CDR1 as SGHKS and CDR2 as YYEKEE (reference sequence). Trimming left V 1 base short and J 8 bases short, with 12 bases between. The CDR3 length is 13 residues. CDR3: CASSLLPAQGYTF. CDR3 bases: TGTGCCAGCAGCTTGTTGCCGGCTCAAGGCTACACCTTC.

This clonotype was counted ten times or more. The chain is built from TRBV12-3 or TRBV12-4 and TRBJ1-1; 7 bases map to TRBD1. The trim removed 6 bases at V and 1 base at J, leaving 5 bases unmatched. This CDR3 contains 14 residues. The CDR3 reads CASRPGGGNTEAFF. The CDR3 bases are TGTGCCAGCAGGCCAGGGGGGGGGAACACTGAAGCTTTCTTT.

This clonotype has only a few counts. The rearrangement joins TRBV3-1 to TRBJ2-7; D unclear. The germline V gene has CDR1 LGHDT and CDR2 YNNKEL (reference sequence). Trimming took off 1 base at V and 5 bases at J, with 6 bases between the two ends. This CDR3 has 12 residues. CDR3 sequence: CASSQVLHEQYF. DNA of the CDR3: TGTGCCAGCAGCCAAGTCTTGCACGAGCAGTACTTC.

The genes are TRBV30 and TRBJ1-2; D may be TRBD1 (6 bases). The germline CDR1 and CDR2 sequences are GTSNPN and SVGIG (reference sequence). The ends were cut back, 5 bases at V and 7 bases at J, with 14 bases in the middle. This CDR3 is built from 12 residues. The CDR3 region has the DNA TGTGCCTGGGAGGGGGGATCCTCTGGCTACACCTTC. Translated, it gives CAWEGGSSGYTF. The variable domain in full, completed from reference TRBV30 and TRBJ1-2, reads SQTIHQWPATLVQPVGSPLSLECTVEGTSNPNLYWYRQAAGRGLQLLFYSVGIGQISSEVPQNLSASRPQDRQFILSSKKLLLSDSGFYLCAWEGGSSGYTFGSGTRLTVV.

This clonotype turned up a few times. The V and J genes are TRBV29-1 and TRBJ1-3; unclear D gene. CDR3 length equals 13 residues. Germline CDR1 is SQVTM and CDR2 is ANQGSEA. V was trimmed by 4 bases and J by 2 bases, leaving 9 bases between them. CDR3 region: CSVGPAAGNTIYF. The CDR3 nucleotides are TGCAGCGTTGGCCCGGCAGCTGGAAACACCATATATTTT.

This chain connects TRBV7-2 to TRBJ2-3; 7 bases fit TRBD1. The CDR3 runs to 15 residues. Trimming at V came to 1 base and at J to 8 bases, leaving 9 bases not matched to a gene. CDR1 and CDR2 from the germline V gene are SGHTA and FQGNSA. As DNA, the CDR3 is TGTGCCAGCAGCTTAGTCGACAGGGAGCTTTCTACGCAGTATTTT. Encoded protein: CASSLVDRELSTQYF. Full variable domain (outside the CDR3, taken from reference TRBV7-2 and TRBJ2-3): GAGVSQSPSNKVTEKGKDVELRCDPISGHTALYWYRQSLGQGLEFLIYFQGNSAPDKSGLPSDRFSAERTGGSVSTLTIQRTQQEDSAVYLCASSLVDRELSTQYFGPGTRLTVL.

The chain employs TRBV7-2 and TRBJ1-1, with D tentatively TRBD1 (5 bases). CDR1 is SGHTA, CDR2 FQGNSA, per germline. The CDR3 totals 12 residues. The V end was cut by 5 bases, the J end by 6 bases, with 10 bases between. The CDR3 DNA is TGTGCCAGCAGCCCAGGGTCTGCTGAAGCTTTCTTT. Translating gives CASSPGSAEAFF.

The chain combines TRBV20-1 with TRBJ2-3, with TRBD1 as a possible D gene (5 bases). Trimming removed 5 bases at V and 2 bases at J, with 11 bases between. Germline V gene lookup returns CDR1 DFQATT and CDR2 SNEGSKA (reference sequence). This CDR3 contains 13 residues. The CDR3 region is CSAVDRFTDTQYF. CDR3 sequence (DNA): TGCAGTGCTGTTGACAGATTCACAGATACGCAGTATTTT.

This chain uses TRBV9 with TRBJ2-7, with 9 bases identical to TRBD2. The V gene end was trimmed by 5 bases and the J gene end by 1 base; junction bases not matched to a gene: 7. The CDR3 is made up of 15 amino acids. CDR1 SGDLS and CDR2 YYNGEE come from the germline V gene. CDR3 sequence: CASRGWTSVSYEQYF. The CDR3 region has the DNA TGTGCCAGCAGGGGATGGACTAGCGTATCCTACGAGCAGTACTTC.

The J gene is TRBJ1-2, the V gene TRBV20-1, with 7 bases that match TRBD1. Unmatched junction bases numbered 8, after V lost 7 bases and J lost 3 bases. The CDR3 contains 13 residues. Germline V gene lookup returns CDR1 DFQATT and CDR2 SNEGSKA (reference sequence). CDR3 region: CSVPEGQHYGYTF. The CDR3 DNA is TGCAGTGTTCCCGAGGGACAGCACTATGGCTACACCTTC.

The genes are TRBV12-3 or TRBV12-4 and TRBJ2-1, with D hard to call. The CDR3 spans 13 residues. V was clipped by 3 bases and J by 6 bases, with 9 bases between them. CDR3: CASSFGRSNEQFF. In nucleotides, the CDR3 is TGTGCCAGCAGTTTCGGTCGGAGCAATGAGCAGTTCTTC.

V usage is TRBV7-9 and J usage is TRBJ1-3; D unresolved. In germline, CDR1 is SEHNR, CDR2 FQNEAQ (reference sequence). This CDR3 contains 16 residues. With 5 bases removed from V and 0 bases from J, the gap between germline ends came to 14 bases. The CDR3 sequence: CASSPQSLDSGNTIYF. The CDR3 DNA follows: TGTGCCAGCAGCCCACAGAGTCTCGACTCTGGAAACACCATATATTTT.

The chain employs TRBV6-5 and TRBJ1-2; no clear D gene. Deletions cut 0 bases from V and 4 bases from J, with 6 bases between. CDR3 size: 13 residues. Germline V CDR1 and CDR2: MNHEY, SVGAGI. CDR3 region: CASSYSDGYGYTF. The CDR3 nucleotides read TGTGCCAGCAGTTACTCGGACGGCTATGGCTACACCTTC.

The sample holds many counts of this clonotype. DNA of the CDR3: TGTGCCAGCAGTTTCAGGGGCTACGAGCAGTACTTC. It encodes CASSFRGYEQYF. This chain connects TRBV28 to TRBJ2-7, with a possible D match to TRBD1 (6 bases). This CDR3 has 12 residues. V was shortened by 3 bases and J by 3 bases, with 6 bases between the two germline ends. The germline gives CDR1 MDHEN, CDR2 SYDVKM.